This T cell receptor beta chain was recorded in a study of T cells in Graves' hyperthyroidism and ophthalmopathy. Study findings and constraints: The model anticipated ophthalmopathy a median about six months pre-onset.

Researchers amplified the TCR beta CDR3 regions from RNA transcripts. The HTBI primer set drove a first-round RT-PCR of the TCR CDR3. MiXCR, applied by TCRdb to the multiplex PCR reads, yields one record per CDR3 protein. The profile shows around 570,000 distinct CDR3 sequences, 20% of them singletons. About this clonotype itself: Its antigen is undetermined.

CDR3 length equals 19 residues. CDR1 is ENHRY and CDR2 is SYGVKD in the germline V gene. The V segment lost 0 bases and the J segment 8 bases; nucleotides outside the gene matches: 14. The receptor was derived from a man in his forties with Graves' ophthalmopathy. Sequencing was carried out using blood. V usage is TRBV10-3 and J usage is TRBJ2-1; TRBD2 matches at 12 bases. CDR3: CAISESLAGGPLYSYEQFF. The CDR3 nucleotides read TGTGCCATCAGTGAGTCTCTAGCGGGAGGGCCGTTATACTCCTATGAGCAGTTCTTC.